This T cell receptor (beta chain) stems from a study of blood T cell repertoires in COVID-19. About the study: There were acute and convalescent COVID-19 samples, and they came from the United States, Italy and Spain. T cells, B-cell-depleted T cells, or PBMCs supplied cDNA or gDNA.

In the authors' workflow: Using reference gene primer amplification, nucleated cell counts were estimated. The assay was immunoSEQ multiplex PCR, and TCRdb's table has in-frame clones only and misses some. The V and J calls and clone size were taken over from that table, and D and trimming were inferred from the DNA. The table records more than 250,000 clones, about nine tenths of them present only once. V was pared by 3 bases and J by 1 base, with 5 bases of the junction left unmatched. Germline assignment: CDR1 DFQATT and CDR2 SNEGSKA (reference sequence). The CDR3 totals 15 residues. This chain joins TRBV20-1 and TRBJ2-5, with 10 bases identical to TRBD1. This TCR came from a man aged 50 to 60 with active or convalescent COVID-19. The sample was peripheral blood. CDR3 DNA: TGCAGTGCTAGTCGACAGGGGGCCCGCCAAGAGACCCAGTACTTC. Its protein is CSASRQGARQETQYF.